The 2 T cell receptor beta chains in this list originate from one sample, sequenced in a study of PD-L1 blockade in urothelial cancer. Assay: immunoSEQ multiplex PCR; the TCRdb copy retains only in-frame clones and omits some. The top ten hold under 20% of the sample, which has about 51,000 clones, about 90% seen once. Sequenced material: PBMCs, taken around atezolizumab (anti-PD-L1) treatment. Receptor source: a man aged 60 to 75 with urothelial cancer.

J is TRBJ1-1 and V is TRBV6-1, with 7 bases identical to TRBD1. The CDR3 runs 16 residues. Per germline, CDR1 MNHNS and CDR2 SASEGT. After removal of 0 bases from V and 5 bases from J, the junction contained 9 bases not matched to a gene. Written as DNA, the CDR3 is TGTGCCAGCAGTGAAGCCACAGGGGAGGTATGGACTGAAGCTTTCTTT. Encoded protein: CASSEATGEVWTEAFF.

This clone appeared a single time. The chain employs TRBV11-2 and TRBJ2-5, with D tentatively TRBD1 (6 bases). The V gene's germline CDR1 is SGHAT and CDR2 FQNNGV. V shed 5 bases and J shed 4 bases, with 11 bases lying between them. The CDR3 length is 13 residues. The CDR3 sequence is CASSPGHRETQYF. As DNA, the CDR3 is TGTGCCAGCAGCCCGGGACATCGAGAGACCCAGTACTTC.